These 26 T cell receptor beta chains originate from one sample sequenced in a study of T cell responses to AZD1222 COVID-19 vaccine. Only in-frame clones appear in the TCRdb table, and some are missing; sequencing was by immunoSEQ multiplex PCR. The table lists about 120,000 clones, roughly 88% of them singletons. Sample: peripheral blood, taken on day 0 of MenACWY control vaccination. These TCRs come from an adult in good health.

The chain has TRBV6-4 and TRBJ2-1; D not resolved. Trimming took 2 bases from V and 14 from J, leaving 16 bases between them. The CDR3 covers 13 residues. Looked up from germline, CDR1 is MRHNA and CDR2 is SNTAGT. CDR3 region: CASSDSLETQKFF. The DNA of the CDR3 is TGTGCCAGCAGTGACAGCCTAGAGACCCAGAAGTTCTTC.

The V call is TRBV5-5, the J call TRBJ2-1, with a possible D match to TRBD2 (6 bases). V lost 6 bases and J 4 bases, leaving 14 bases between the germline ends. CDR1 is SGHKS, CDR2 YYEKEE, per germline (reference sequence). The CDR3 has 14 amino acids. CDR3 amino acids: CASNPGLDYNEQFF. Written as DNA, the CDR3 is TGTGCCAGCAACCCGGGACTCGATTACAATGAGCAGTTCTTC.

This clone was picked up one time. The CDR3 bases are TGTGCCAGCAGCCAAGGACTAGCGAGTAATGAGCAGTTCTTC. It yields the protein CASSQGLASNEQFF. The chain couples TRBV14 to TRBJ2-1; 8 bases map to TRBD2. The V gene end was trimmed by 1 base and the J gene end by 7 bases; junction bases not matched to a gene: 3. The germline V gene has CDR1 SGHDN and CDR2 FVKESK. This CDR3 region has 14 residues.

The chain combines TRBV24-1 with TRBJ2-3; D unclear. This CDR3 comprises 11 residues. Germline-derived CDR1 and CDR2 are KGHDR and SFDVKD. V lost 5 bases, J lost 4 bases, and 3 bases lay in between. CDR3 region: CATSVADTQYF. In DNA, the CDR3 is TGTGCCACCAGTGTTGCAGATACGCAGTATTTT.

This chain connects TRBV9 to TRBJ2-6; D tentatively reads TRBD1 or TRBD2 (5 bases each). V was clipped by 3 bases and J by 0 bases, with 16 bases between them. In germline, CDR1 is SGDLS, CDR2 YYNGEE. The CDR3 sequence is 18 residues long. Written as DNA, the CDR3 is TGTGCCAGCAGCGCAAGACGGGACGGCGGCTCTGGGGCCAACGTCCTGACTTTC. Protein: CASSARRDGGSGANVLTF.

V is TRBV19 and J is TRBJ1-5, with D unresolved. This CDR3 has 13 amino acids. CDR1 is LNHDA, CDR2 SQIVND, per germline (reference sequence). The V and J ends lost 6 bases and 8 bases respectively, with 14 bases between them. As DNA, the CDR3 is TGTGCCAGTAGCTCGAAGGCAAGGGAGCCCCAGCATTTT. Translation gives CASSSKAREPQHF.

The gene calls are TRBV28 and TRBJ2-1; D perhaps matches TRBD2 (6 bases). CDR1 and CDR2 from the germline V gene are MDHEN and SYDVKM. Trimming stripped 6 bases from V and 2 bases from J, with 14 bases between. The CDR3 is made up of 15 amino acids. CDR3 sequence (DNA): TGTGCCAGCAGCCTGACTAGTGTTACCTACAATGAGCAGTTCTTC. It encodes CASSLTSVTYNEQFF.

This chain uses TRBV6-2 or TRBV6-3 with TRBJ2-7, with TRBD1 matching 8 bases. The CDR3 has 16 residues. V dropped 2 bases and J dropped 4; count of bases not matched to a gene: 10. CDR1 is MNHEY, CDR2 SVGEGT, per germline. The chain's CDR3 is CASSYGRPGGNYEQYV. The CDR3 DNA follows: TGTGCCAGCAGTTACGGTAGGCCAGGGGGCAATTACGAGCAGTACGTC.

This chain connects TRBV27 to TRBJ1-6; no definite D call. This CDR3 has 14 amino acids. With 6 bases removed from V and 2 bases from J, the gap between germline ends came to 8 bases. CDR1 is MNHEY and CDR2 is SMNVEV in the germline V gene (reference sequence). CDR3 region: CASRGVTYNSPLHF. CDR3 DNA: TGTGCCAGCAGGGGCGTAACCTATAATTCACCCCTCCACTTT.

The chain carries TRBV5-4 and TRBJ2-2, with D perhaps TRBD2 (7 bases). This CDR3 has 16 residues. CDR1 and CDR2 (germline): SGHNT, YYREEE (reference sequence). The V and J ends lost 2 bases and 4 bases respectively, with 15 bases between them. The CDR3 nucleotides read TGTGCCAGCAGCTTTCTGGCGGGGGCCTTCACCGGGGAGCTGTTTTTT. Translation gives CASSFLAGAFTGELFF.

The chain is built from TRBV5-1 and TRBJ2-3; perhaps TRBD2 as D (5 bases). Germline V gene data show CDR1 as SGHRS and CDR2 as YFSETQ. This CDR3 region has 14 residues. The V end was cut by 2 bases, the J end by 0 bases, with 7 bases between. CDR3 in amino acids: CASSLAASTDTQYF. The DNA of the CDR3 is TGCGCCAGCAGCTTAGCGGCTAGCACAGATACGCAGTATTTT.

This rearrangement joins TRBV27 to TRBJ1-1; 9 nucleotides agree with TRBD1. The CDR3 contains 16 residues. J lost 1 base, V lost 5 bases, and 8 bases had no gene match. The germline CDR1 and CDR2 sequences are MNHEY and SMNVEV (reference sequence). The CDR3 sequence: CASSPGTGFWNTEAFF. The CDR3 DNA is TGTGCCAGCAGTCCCGGGACAGGGTTTTGGAACACTGAAGCTTTCTTT.

This chain joins TRBV7-7 and TRBJ2-5; 8 nucleotides match TRBD2. The germline V gene encodes CDR1 SSHAT and CDR2 FNYEAQ (reference sequence). The CDR3 runs to 16 residues. V shed 5 bases, J shed 5 bases, and the junction held 13 bases outside the gene matches. Written as DNA, the CDR3 is TGTGCCAGCAGCCCTCTTGTGGCAAAGCGGGGGGAGACCCAGTACTTC. Translating gives CASSPLVAKRGETQYF.

This clone was detected once. This sequence joins TRBV19 and TRBJ2-1, with a weak D call TRBD2 (7 bases). The CDR3 extends over 14 amino acids. Germline-derived CDR1 and CDR2 are LNHDA and SQIVND (reference sequence). Trimming stripped 3 bases from V and 7 bases from J, with 13 bases between. The CDR3, as DNA: TGTGCCAGTAGTATGTCCGGGGGGCATAATGAGCAGTTCTTC. Translation gives CASSMSGGHNEQFF.

The chain combines TRBV18 with TRBJ1-6, with D unclear. Trimming pared 4 bases from V and 7 bases from J, leaving 5 bases between. Germline-derived CDR1 and CDR2 are KGHSH and LQKENI. The CDR3 is 12 residues long. This CDR3 reads CASSRGNSPLHF. The CDR3 bases are TGTGCCAGCTCACGAGGAAATTCACCCCTCCACTTT.

The V and J genes are TRBV7-9 and TRBJ2-2; either TRBD1 or TRBD2 may supply D (5 bases each). Germline values: CDR1 SEHNR, CDR2 FQNEAQ (reference sequence). Trimming left V 2 bases short and J 4 bases short, with 11 bases between. This CDR3 comprises 15 residues. In DNA, the CDR3 is TGTGCCAGCAGCTTACGGGACCCGGGCACCGGGGAGCTGTTTTTT. Translation: CASSLRDPGTGELFF.

The chain combines TRBV11-2 with TRBJ1-5, with a tentative D call TRBD1 (5 bases). CDR1 and CDR2 (germline): SGHAT, FQNNGV. The CDR3 runs 15 residues. With 0 bases removed from V and 1 base from J, the gap between germline ends came to 7 bases. The CDR3 DNA follows: TGTGCCAGCAGCTTAGAGGGGGGAAGCAATCAGCCCCAGCATTTT. Translating gives CASSLEGGSNQPQHF.

This clone was picked up a small number of times. The chain joins TRBV6-2 or TRBV6-3 to TRBJ1-5; a weak D match, TRBD1 (5 bases). Trimming pared 0 bases from V and 4 bases from J, leaving 16 bases between. The CDR3 length is 17 residues. CDR1 is MNHEY and CDR2 is SVGEGT in the germline V gene. The CDR3 spells CASSYSMYRQPNQPQHF. The CDR3 region has the DNA TGTGCCAGCAGTTACTCGATGTATCGACAGCCTAATCAGCCCCAGCATTTT.

The V and J genes are TRBV5-1 and TRBJ1-2; tentative D call: TRBD1 (5 bases). The length of the CDR3 is 16 residues. The ends were cut back, 5 bases at V and 8 bases at J, with 25 bases in the middle. Germline lookup yields CDR1 SGHRS and CDR2 YFSETQ. For the CDR3, the DNA is TGCGCCAGCAGTGAGGACACAATAAACCCTATGCGGGGCTACACCTTC. Protein: CASSEDTINPMRGYTF. The full variable domain, in which reference TRBV5-1 and TRBJ1-2 provide the parts outside the CDR3, is KAGVTQTPRYLIKTRGQQVTLSCSPISGHRSVSWYQQTPGQGLQFLFEYFSETQRNKGNFPGRFSGRQFSNSRSEMNVSTLELGDSALYLCASSEDTINPMRGYTFGSGTRLTVV.

The CDR3 loop reads CASSLKLAGGAREETQYF. CDR3 sequence (DNA): TGTGCCAGCAGCCTTAAACTAGCGGGGGGGGCCAGGGAAGAGACCCAGTACTTC. This chain links TRBV4-2 with TRBJ2-5; 13 bases match TRBD2. The J segment lost 3 bases and the V segment lost 4 bases, leaving 11 bases of the junction unmatched. This CDR3 region has 18 residues. Germline CDR1 reads LGHNA; CDR2 reads YNFKEQ.

V is TRBV3-1 (or the pseudogene TRBV3-2) and J is TRBJ2-7; D unclear. V dropped 0 bases and J dropped 9 bases, with 12 bases sitting between them. In germline, CDR1 is LGHDT, CDR2 YNNKEL (reference sequence). The length of the CDR3 is 13 residues. The CDR3 DNA reads TGTGCCAGCAGCCAAGATCTCAGCTTGGGGCAGTACTTC. Translating it yields CASSQDLSLGQYF.

This clone was seen only once. The rearrangement links TRBV10-3 to TRBJ2-3, with D tentatively TRBD1 (5 bases). Trimming left V 4 bases short and J 5 bases short, with 13 bases between. The CDR3 length is 14 residues. CDR1 and CDR2 from the germline V gene are ENHRY and SYGVKD. The CDR3 loop reads CAISGGQVGDTQYF. In nucleotides, the CDR3 is TGTGCCATCAGTGGGGGCCAAGTCGGAGATACGCAGTATTTT.

A single count supports this clone. This chain connects TRBV5-4 to TRBJ1-3; the match to TRBD1 covers 7 bases. Germline V CDR1 and CDR2: SGHNT, YYREEE (reference sequence). The CDR3 runs to 16 residues. V shed 0 bases and J 0 bases; nucleotides not matched to a gene: 3. The CDR3 DNA follows: TGTGCCAGCAGCTTGGTGTCAGGGGGCTCTGGAAACACCATATATTTT. Its protein product is CASSLVSGGSGNTIYF.

This chain uses TRBV11-3 with TRBJ2-1; 11 positions match TRBD1. This CDR3 spans 15 amino acids. J gave up 8 bases and V 5 bases, and 8 bases lay outside the gene matches. The germline gives CDR1 SGHNT, CDR2 YENEEA. The CDR3 DNA sequence: TGTGCCAGCAGCCCAGGACAGGGGGCTGGGTATGAGCAGTTCTTC. This sequence encodes CASSPGQGAGYEQFF.

The chain recombines TRBV5-6 with TRBJ2-3; D is uncertain. V lost 0 bases and J lost 4, with 3 bases in between. CDR1 SGHDT and CDR2 YYEEEE come from the germline V gene. There are 12 residues in the CDR3. The DNA for the CDR3 is TGTGCCAGCAGCTTGGGGGCAGATACGCAGTATTTT. Translating gives CASSLGADTQYF.

The V and J genes are TRBV2 and TRBJ1-2; D gene ambiguous. V dropped 9 bases and J dropped 2 bases, with 13 bases sitting between them. Germline CDR1 reads SNHLY; CDR2 reads FYNNEI. The CDR3 extends over 13 amino acids. The CDR3 loop reads CASLGRSNYGYTF. The DNA for the CDR3 is TGTGCCAGTTTGGGCCGGTCGAACTATGGCTACACCTTC.